This T cell receptor (beta chain) was sequenced in a study of monozygotic twins with inflammatory bowel disease. Study results and limitations: It was in IBD patients that TCRbeta diversity (inverse Simpson) was lower than in healthy co-twins. Part of the variability in patient repertoires may have come from differing immunosuppressive treatments.

With regard to this clonotype: Its target is not known.

CDR1 is SGHRS and CDR2 is YFSETQ in the germline V gene. The CDR3 covers 16 residues. Each UMI, carrying a 6-nucleotide sample barcode, came from template switching. TCRdb reanalyzed the 5' RACE reads and collapses them to one entry per CDR3 protein, without DNA. The listing records under 200,000 distinct CDR3 sequences. The J gene is TRBJ2-1, the V gene TRBV5-1; TCRdb indicates TRBD1, and absent DNA this call remains unverified. The receptor was derived from a human donor with ulcerative colitis or Crohn's disease, or a healthy co-twin of an affected twin (not recorded which). Material: blood. CDR3 amino acids: CASSPGRGGSYNEQFF.